The 12 T cell receptor beta chains in this list originate from one sample, sequenced in a study of CD8+ T cells in alopecia areata. The treatment: oral pan-JAK inhibitor, 5-10 mg twice daily. Extracted RNA was reverse transcribed into cDNA, the sequencing template. TCRdb keeps only in-frame clones here, not all; method: immunoSEQ multiplex PCR. The sample lists 180,000 or so clones; 58% were seen once. The specimen was CD4+ T cells sorted from blood, collected at roughly week 55, from a patient treated with tofacitinib. Receptors were obtained from a human donor with alopecia areata.

The chain is built from TRBV14 and TRBJ1-2, with D unresolved. The CDR3 is 13 residues long. The V gene's germline CDR1 is SGHDN and CDR2 FVKESK. V lost 5 bases and J 4 bases, leaving 11 bases between the germline ends. The CDR3: CASSALGPYGYTF. The CDR3 nucleotides are TGTGCCAGCAGCGCCCTTGGCCCCTATGGCTACACCTTC.

A remark on this clone: This sample includes further DNA sequences coding for the same CDR3. The V call is TRBV30, the J call TRBJ1-1; unclear D gene. With 2 bases removed from V and 1 base from J, the gap between germline ends came to 8 bases. Germline V CDR1 and CDR2: GTSNPN, SVGIG (reference sequence). The CDR3 contains 13 residues. Here the CDR3 reads CAWSLTGNTEAFF. CDR3 in DNA: TGTGCCTGGAGTTTGACGGGGAACACTGAAGCTTTCTTT.

The CDR3 protein is CAIQGNHGYTF. In nucleotides, the CDR3 is TGTGCCATCCAGGGAAATCATGGCTACACCTTC. V gene TRBV10-3 combines with J gene TRBJ1-2, with D possibly TRBD1 on 5 matching bases. The CDR3 is made up of 11 amino acids. Germline lookup yields CDR1 ENHRY and CDR2 SYGVKD. Deletions cut 8 bases from V and 6 bases from J, with 10 bases between.

The V and J genes are TRBV28 and TRBJ1-2; D perhaps matches TRBD1 (5 bases). This CDR3 is built from 13 residues. Germline loops: CDR1 MDHEN, CDR2 SYDVKM. V lost 2 bases and J lost 9, with 13 bases in between. The CDR3 coding sequence is TGTGCCAGCAGTTTAGGAGGGGTTGATAGCTACACCTTC. Translated, it gives CASSLGGVDSYTF.

This clone turned up a few times. The gene calls are TRBV10-3 and TRBJ1-2; D gene uncertain. This CDR3 has 14 residues. Germline V lookup: CDR1 ENHRY, CDR2 SYGVKD. V was pared by 6 bases and J by 0 bases, with 11 bases between. The CDR3: CAISPSAPNYGYTF. In DNA, the CDR3 is TGTGCCATCAGCCCGTCGGCCCCTAACTATGGCTACACCTTC.

The CDR3 nucleotides are TGTGCCAGCAGCCTGGACAGGCGCTACCAAGAGACCCAGTACTTC. Translating gives CASSLDRRYQETQYF. The genes are TRBV14 and TRBJ2-5; TRBD1 agrees at 7 bases. This CDR3 region has 15 residues. Germline CDR1 SGHDN, CDR2 FVKESK. Unmatched junction bases numbered 5, after V lost 4 bases and J lost 0 bases.

This clone showed up just a few times. This sample also contains other DNA sequences that code for the same CDR3. The chain combines TRBV29-1 with TRBJ1-2; D is ambiguous. Germline V CDR1 and CDR2: SQVTM, ANQGSEA. Trimming stripped 4 bases from V and 5 bases from J, with 8 bases between. This CDR3 is 11 amino acids long. The CDR3 nucleotides read TGCAGCGTTGTGCGCGATTATGGCTACACCTTC. This gives the protein CSVVRDYGYTF.

The J gene is TRBJ2-2, the V gene TRBV14; 7 bases are shared with TRBD2. This CDR3 is built from 15 residues. The germline V gene has CDR1 SGHDN and CDR2 FVKESK. The trim removed 4 bases at V and 4 bases at J, leaving 6 bases unmatched. This chain's CDR3 is CASSRDYTATGELFF. The CDR3 nucleotides read TGTGCCAGCAGCCGGGACTACACGGCCACCGGGGAGCTGTTTTTT.

The V and J genes are TRBV6-5 and TRBJ2-3; possibly TRBD2 for D (5 bases). Between the trimmed V and J ends, which lost 0 bases and 7 bases, there was a span of 11 bases. This CDR3 spans 14 amino acids. Germline CDR1 is MNHEY and CDR2 is SVGAGI. CDR3 loop: CASSYSGWRNTQYF. CDR3 nucleotides: TGTGCCAGCAGTTACTCGGGCTGGAGGAATACGCAGTATTTT.

The chain is built from TRBV19 and TRBJ1-1, with 9 bases fitting TRBD1. Germline values: CDR1 LNHDA, CDR2 SQIVND (reference sequence). V dropped 1 base and J dropped 0; count of bases not matched to a gene: 6. The length of the CDR3 is 17 residues. The CDR3 sequence is CASSIAIGTGMNTEAFF. The CDR3 nucleotides are TGTGCCAGTAGTATAGCCATCGGGACAGGGATGAACACTGAAGCTTTCTTT.

The chain joins TRBV9 to TRBJ2-5, with a tentative D call TRBD1 (5 bases). CDR1 SGDLS and CDR2 YYNGEE come from the germline V gene. Trimming left V 4 bases short and J 2 bases short, with 9 bases between. The CDR3 has 13 residues. The CDR3 reads CASSPDRQETQYF. The CDR3 region has the DNA TGTGCCAGCAGCCCTGACAGACAAGAGACCCAGTACTTC.

The rearrangement links TRBV2 to TRBJ1-2; maybe TRBD1 (5 bases). This CDR3 comprises 12 residues. Trimming removed 4 bases at V and 8 bases at J, with 11 bases between. Germline V CDR1 and CDR2: SNHLY, FYNNEI. The chain's CDR3 is CASSVGKGGYTF. CDR3 coding DNA: TGTGCCAGCAGTGTCGGCAAGGGGGGCTACACCTTC.